What follows describes a single TCR beta chain. The sample originates from a study of blood T cell repertoires in COVID-19. Study background: The United States, Italy and Spain were the sources of the acute and convalescent COVID-19 samples. PBMCs, B-cell-depleted T cells, or T cells were the source of the cDNA or gDNA that made up the material.

V was trimmed by 6 bases and J by 5 bases, leaving 10 bases between them. CDR1 and CDR2 (germline): MDHEN, SYDVKM. The CDR3 consists of 12 residues. The assay was immunoSEQ multiplex PCR, and TCRdb's table has in-frame clones only and misses some. The data contain approximately 280,000 clones, about nine tenths of them singletons. Recruitment covered about 25 US areas and drew participants whose ages spanned about 18 to 95 years. Sequencing was carried out using PBMCs or T cells enriched from blood (not recorded which). This chain connects TRBV28 to TRBJ2-5; D unclear. This receptor was obtained from a woman aged 60-75 years who had recovered from COVID-19. The CDR3 region has the DNA TGTGCCAGCAGCACTCAAACCGAGACCCAGTACTTC. Its protein product is CASSTQTETQYF. Variable domain in full (rest from reference TRBV28 and TRBJ2-5): DVKVTQSSRYLVKRTGEKVFLECVQDMDHENMFWYRQDPGLGLRLIYFSYDVKMKEKGDIPEGYSVSREKKERFSLILESASTNQTSMYLCASSTQTETQYFGPGTRLLVL.